This T cell receptor beta chain was captured in a study of CD8 T cells in Susac syndrome. This CDR3 region has 14 residues. The V gene's germline CDR1 is SGHRS and CDR2 YFSETQ. V shed 0 bases and J shed 7 bases, with 11 bases lying between them. Random hexamers were used to reverse transcribe roughly 0.5 to 1 ug of RNA. Each CDR3 protein is one row after TCRdb ran MiXCR on the immunoSEQ multiplex PCR reads. The sample carries nearly 200,000 distinct CDR3 sequences, 90% to 95% recorded once. The chain recombines TRBV5-1 with TRBJ2-1; D not certain. This receptor was identified in a human donor with multiple sclerosis. The sample taken for sequencing was CD4+ T cells from PBMCs. CDR3 sequence: CASSLVSASNEQFF. CDR3 in DNA: TGCGCCAGCAGCTTGGTGTCCGCTTCGAATGAGCAGTTCTTC.